This T cell receptor beta chain came from a study of cytomegalovirus exposure and HLA in healthy donors. Study-level points and caveats: Earlier results showed most TCR beta V segments being productive about 87% or about 30% of the time. Reportedly, diagnosis of cytomegalovirus status by the classifier showed high specificity and sensitivity. An analysis was carried out at a later point. It showed that HLA-associated TCR beta chains were more clonally expanded than equally common non-associated chains. Solely CMV serostatus was available to characterize immune exposure.

Details on this clone: Its cognate antigen is unknown.

The PCR ran on 60 Vbeta and 13 Jbeta primers. Profiled with immunoSEQ multiplex PCR; TCRdb holds only in-frame clones, not every one. The profile shows around 200,000 clones, roughly 80% of them singletons. The length of the CDR3 is 17 residues. Germline CDR1 is LGHNA and CDR2 is YSLEER. V lost 4 bases, J lost 0 bases, and 16 bases lay in between. The chain links TRBV4-3 to TRBJ1-5, with D maybe TRBD1 (6 bases). Sequencing was done on a sample of PBMCs. This TCR came from a man in his forties or fifties in good health and CMV-seronegative. The CDR3 is CASSPEQGDNSNQPQHF. CDR3 DNA sequence: TGCGCCAGCAGCCCGGAACAAGGGGACAATAGCAATCAGCCCCAGCATTTT.